This T cell receptor (beta chain) was observed in a study of blood T cells in healthy people across ages. Whole-study findings and limits: Diversity was higher, and naive CD4+ cells more numerous, in long-lived donors than in aged donors.

Germline-derived CDR1 and CDR2 are SNHLY and FYNNEI. V was pared by 6 bases and J by 4 bases, with 7 bases between. The CDR3 is 12 residues long. In the case of this clonotype: Its target is unknown.

A second PCR, run for roughly 7 to 12 cycles, used a sample-barcoded 5' primer plus a J-beta primer mix. Each CDR3 protein gets one entry after TCRdb re-called the 5' RACE reads with MiXCR. The sample lists hundreds of thousands of distinct CDR3 sequences, around 45% seen once, with roughly a fifth in the top ten. The gene calls are TRBV2 and TRBJ1-5; D is unclear. The receptor was isolated from a man between 60 and 70 years old in good health. Source material: blood. CDR3 nucleotide sequence: TGTGCCAGCAGGGGCCTTAATCAGCCCCAGCATTTT. Protein product: CASRGLNQPQHF. Filled out from reference TRBV2 and TRBJ1-5, the complete variable domain reads EPEVTQTPSHQVTQMGQEVILRCVPISNHLYFYWYRQILGQKVEFLVSFYNNEISEKSEIFDDQFSVERPDGSNFTLKIRSTKLEDSAMYFCASRGLNQPQHFGDGTRLSIL.